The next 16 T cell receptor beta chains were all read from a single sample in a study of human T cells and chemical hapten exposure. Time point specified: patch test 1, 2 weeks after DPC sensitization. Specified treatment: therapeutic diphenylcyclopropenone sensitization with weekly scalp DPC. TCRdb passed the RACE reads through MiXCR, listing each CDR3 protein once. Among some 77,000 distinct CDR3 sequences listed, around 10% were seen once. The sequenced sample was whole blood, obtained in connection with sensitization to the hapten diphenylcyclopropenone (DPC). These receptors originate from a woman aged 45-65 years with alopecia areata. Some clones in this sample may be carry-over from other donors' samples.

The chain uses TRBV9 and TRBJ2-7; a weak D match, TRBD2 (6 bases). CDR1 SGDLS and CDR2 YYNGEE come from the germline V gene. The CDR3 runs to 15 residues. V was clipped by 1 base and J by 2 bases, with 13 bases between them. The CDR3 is CASSVSAGGTYEQYF. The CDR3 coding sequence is TGTGCCAGCAGCGTAAGCGCCGGAGGGACCTACGAGCAGTACTTC.

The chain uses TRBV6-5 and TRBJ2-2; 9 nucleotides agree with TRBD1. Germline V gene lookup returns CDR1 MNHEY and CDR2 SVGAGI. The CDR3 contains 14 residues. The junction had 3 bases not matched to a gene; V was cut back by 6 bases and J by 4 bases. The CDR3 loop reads CASRRDRATGELFF. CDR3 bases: TGTGCCAGCAGAAGGGACAGGGCCACCGGGGAGCTGTTTTTT.

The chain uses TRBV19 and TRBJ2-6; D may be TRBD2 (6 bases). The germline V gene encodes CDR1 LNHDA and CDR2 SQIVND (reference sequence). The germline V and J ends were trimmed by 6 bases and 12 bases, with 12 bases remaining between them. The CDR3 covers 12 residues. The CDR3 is CASSGGAGVLTF. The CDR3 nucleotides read TGTGCCAGTAGCGGAGGGGCCGGCGTCCTGACTTTC.

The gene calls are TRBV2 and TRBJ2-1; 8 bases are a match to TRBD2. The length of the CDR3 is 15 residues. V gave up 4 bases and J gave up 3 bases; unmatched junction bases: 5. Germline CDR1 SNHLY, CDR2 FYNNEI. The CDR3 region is CASSGNSGNYNEQFF. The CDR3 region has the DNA TGTGCCAGCAGTGGGAATAGCGGGAACTACAATGAGCAGTTCTTC.

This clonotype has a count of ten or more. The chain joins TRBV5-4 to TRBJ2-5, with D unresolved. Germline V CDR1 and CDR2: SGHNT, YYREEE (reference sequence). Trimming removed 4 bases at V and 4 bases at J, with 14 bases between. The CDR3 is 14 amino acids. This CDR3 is CASSHATLRETQYF. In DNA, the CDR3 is TGTGCCAGCAGCCATGCGACCCTACGAGAGACCCAGTACTTC.

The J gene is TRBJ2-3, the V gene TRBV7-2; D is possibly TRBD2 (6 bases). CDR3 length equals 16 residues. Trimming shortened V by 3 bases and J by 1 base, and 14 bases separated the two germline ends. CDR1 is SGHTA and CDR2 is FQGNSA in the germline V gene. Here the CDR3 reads CASSFGGGWGTDTQYF. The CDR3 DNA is TGTGCCAGCAGCTTCGGGGGAGGCTGGGGCACAGATACGCAGTATTTT.

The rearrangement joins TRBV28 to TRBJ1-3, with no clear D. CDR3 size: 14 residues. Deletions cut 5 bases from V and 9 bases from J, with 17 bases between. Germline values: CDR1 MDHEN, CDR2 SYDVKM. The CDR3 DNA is TGTGCCAGCAGTCAAGCCTCAAGGCCTGGCACCATATATTTT. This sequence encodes CASSQASRPGTIYF. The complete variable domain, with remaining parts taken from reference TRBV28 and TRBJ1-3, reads DVKVTQSSRYLVKRTGEKVFLECVQDMDHENMFWYRQDPGLGLRLIYFSYDVKMKEKGDIPEGYSVSREKKERFSLILESASTNQTSMYLCASSQASRPGTIYFGEGSWLTVV.

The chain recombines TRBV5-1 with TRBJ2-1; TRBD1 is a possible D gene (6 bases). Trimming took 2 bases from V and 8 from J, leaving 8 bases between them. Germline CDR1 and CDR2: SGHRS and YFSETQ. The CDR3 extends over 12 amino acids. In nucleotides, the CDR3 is TGCGCCAGCAGCTTCCCAGGGGATGAGCAGTTCTTC. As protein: CASSFPGDEQFF. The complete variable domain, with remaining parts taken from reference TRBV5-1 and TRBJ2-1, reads KAGVTQTPRYLIKTRGQQVTLSCSPISGHRSVSWYQQTPGQGLQFLFEYFSETQRNKGNFPGRFSGRQFSNSRSEMNVSTLELGDSALYLCASSFPGDEQFFGPGTRLTVL.

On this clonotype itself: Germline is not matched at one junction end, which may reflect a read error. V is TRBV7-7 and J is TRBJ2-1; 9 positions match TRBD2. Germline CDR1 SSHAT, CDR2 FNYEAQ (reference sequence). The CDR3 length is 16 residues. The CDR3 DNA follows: TGTGCTAGCAGCTTAACGGCGGGAGGGAAGGGGCATGAGCAGTTCTTC. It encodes CASSLTAGGKGHEQFF.

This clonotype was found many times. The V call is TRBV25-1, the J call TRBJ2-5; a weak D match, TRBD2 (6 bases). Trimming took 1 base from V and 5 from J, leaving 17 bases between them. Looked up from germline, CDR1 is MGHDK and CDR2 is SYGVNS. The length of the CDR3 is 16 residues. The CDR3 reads CASSEFRDSSWETQYF. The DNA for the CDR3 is TGTGCCAGCAGTGAATTTCGGGACTCCTCGTGGGAGACCCAGTACTTC.

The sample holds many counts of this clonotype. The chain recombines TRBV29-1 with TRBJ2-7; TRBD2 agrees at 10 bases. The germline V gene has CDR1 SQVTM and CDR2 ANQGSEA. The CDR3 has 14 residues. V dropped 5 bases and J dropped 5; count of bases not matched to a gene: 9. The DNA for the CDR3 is TGCAGCGTTCTTCCTGCTAGCGGGAGCCACGAGCAGTACTTC. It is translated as CSVLPASGSHEQYF.

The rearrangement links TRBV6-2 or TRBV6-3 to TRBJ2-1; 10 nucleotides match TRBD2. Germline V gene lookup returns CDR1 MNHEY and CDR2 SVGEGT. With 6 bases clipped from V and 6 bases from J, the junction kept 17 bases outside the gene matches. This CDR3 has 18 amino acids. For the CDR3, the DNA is TGTGCCAGCAGCTACACCCTAGCGGGAGAGAAAAATCTCAATGAGCAGTTCTTC. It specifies CASSYTLAGEKNLNEQFF.

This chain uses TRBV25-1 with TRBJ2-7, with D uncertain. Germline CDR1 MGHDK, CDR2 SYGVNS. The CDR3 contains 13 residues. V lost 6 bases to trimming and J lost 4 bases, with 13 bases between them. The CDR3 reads CASRETGLYEQYF. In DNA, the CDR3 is TGTGCCAGCAGAGAAACCGGATTATACGAGCAGTACTTC.

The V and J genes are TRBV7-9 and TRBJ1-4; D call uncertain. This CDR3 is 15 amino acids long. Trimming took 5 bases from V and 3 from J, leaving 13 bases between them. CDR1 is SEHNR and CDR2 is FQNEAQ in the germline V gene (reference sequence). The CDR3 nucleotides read TGTGCCAGCAGCCTATGGACCGCTGCTAATGAAAAACTGTTTTTT. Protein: CASSLWTAANEKLFF. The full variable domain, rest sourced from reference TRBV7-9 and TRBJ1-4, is DTGVSQNPRHKITKRGQNVTFRCDPISEHNRLYWYRQTLGQGPEFLTYFQNEAQLEKSRLLSDRFSAERPKGSFSTLEIQRTEQGDSAMYLCASSLWTAANEKLFFGSGTQLSVL.

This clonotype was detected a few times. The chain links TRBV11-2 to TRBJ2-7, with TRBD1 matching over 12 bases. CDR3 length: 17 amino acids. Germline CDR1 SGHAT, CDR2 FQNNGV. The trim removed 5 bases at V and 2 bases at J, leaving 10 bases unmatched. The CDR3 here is CASSRWDRGPRTYEQYF. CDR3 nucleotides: TGTGCCAGCAGCCGGTGGGACAGGGGGCCCCGTACCTACGAGCAGTACTTC.

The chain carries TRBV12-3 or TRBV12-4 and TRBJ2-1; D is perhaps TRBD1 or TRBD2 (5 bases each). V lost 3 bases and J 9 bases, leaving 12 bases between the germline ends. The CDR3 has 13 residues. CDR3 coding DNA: TGTGCCAGCAGTTTGGCGGCGAGGGGTGAGCAGTTCTTC. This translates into CASSLAARGEQFF.